This TCR beta chain was documented in a study of beta chain features in type 1 diabetes. Every isolated RNA sample was fully reverse transcribed, so sequencing captured expressed TCRB transcripts. Sequenced by immunoSEQ multiplex PCR; TCRdb stores in-frame clones only, minus some. The top ten clones hold about 0.93% of a sample with about 290,000 clones, 7% to 9% of them seen once. Germline CDR1 and CDR2: MNHNY and SVGAGI (reference sequence). V was cut by 8 bases and J by 4 bases, with 6 bases left in between. CDR3 size: 11 residues. The chain has TRBV6-6 and TRBJ2-1; D is uncertain. The sequenced sample was central memory CD4+ T cells from blood. This clonotype originated in a woman younger than 35 in good health. CDR3 DNA: TGTGCCAGCCGATCATACAATGAGCAGTTCTTC. This codes for CASRSYNEQFF.